This T cell receptor beta chain was recorded in a study of cytotoxic CD8 clonotypes in ibrutinib-treated CLL. For the study at large: Once patients had received a median roughly 11 months of treatment, range 6 to 36, response samples were obtained.

Per germline, CDR1 SGHRS and CDR2 YFSETQ. The V end lost 0 bases, the J end lost 7 bases, and 4 bases lay between the germline ends. The CDR3 spans 11 residues. Genomic DNA (approximately 2.1 micrograms) was obtained from cryopreserved PBMCs for construction of TCR beta libraries. Comments on this clone: The antigen remains undetermined.

Findings of the study overall: Elevated clonality accompanied ibrutinib response, with a return toward baseline values at progression. At the start, clonality exceeded age-matched healthy donors and followed circulating CD8+ T-cell counts.

Sequencing used immunoSEQ multiplex PCR; TCRdb keeps in-frame clones, though not all of them. The sample comprises about 45,000 clones, under 80% of which are singletons, and about 22% rests with the top ten. The TCR comes from a human donor with chronic lymphocytic leukemia. This chain uses TRBV5-1 with TRBJ1-2, with D unresolved. The sample was PBMCs, taken after 24 months of ibrutinib treatment. In DNA, the CDR3 is TGCGCCAGCAGCTTGGAATCTGGCTACACCTTC. Translation gives CASSLESGYTF.